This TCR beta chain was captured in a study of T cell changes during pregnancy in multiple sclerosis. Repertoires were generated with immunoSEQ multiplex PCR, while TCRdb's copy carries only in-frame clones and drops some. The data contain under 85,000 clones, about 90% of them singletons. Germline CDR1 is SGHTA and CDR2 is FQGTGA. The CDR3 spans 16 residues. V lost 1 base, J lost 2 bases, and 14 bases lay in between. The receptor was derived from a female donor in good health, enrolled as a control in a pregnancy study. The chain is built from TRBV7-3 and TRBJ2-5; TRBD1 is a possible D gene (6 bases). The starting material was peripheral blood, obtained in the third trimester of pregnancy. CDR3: CASSLNLGQGQETQYF. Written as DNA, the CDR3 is TGTGCCAGCAGCTTAAACCTGGGACAAGGACAAGAGACCCAGTACTTC. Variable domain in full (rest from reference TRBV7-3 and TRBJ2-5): GAGVSQTPSNKVTEKGKYVELRCDPISGHTALYWYRQSLGQGPEFLIYFQGTGAADDSGLPNDRFFAVRPEGSVSTLKIQRTERGDSAVYLCASSLNLGQGQETQYFGPGTRLLVL.